These 31 T cell receptor beta chains share one sample of origin, sequenced in a study of beta chain features in type 1 diabetes. Findings and limits, study-wide: TCRB CDR3s from Type 1 diabetes patients were moderately but significantly shorter in all four CD4+ subsets.

Which antigens these TCRs recognize remains unknown. Every isolated RNA sample was fully reverse transcribed, so sequencing captured expressed TCRB transcripts. Measured with immunoSEQ multiplex PCR; TCRdb has only the in-frame clones, and not every one. The sample lists a few hundred thousand clones; 15% were seen once. Material: naive CD4+ T cells from blood. The receptors were gathered from a young man with type 1 diabetes.

The gene calls are TRBV11-2 and TRBJ2-7; 8 nucleotides align to TRBD1. The CDR3 totals 13 residues. After removal of 2 bases from V and 3 bases from J, the junction contained 0 bases not matched to a gene. The germline CDR1 and CDR2 sequences are SGHAT and FQNNGV. The CDR3 here is CASSLTGGYEQYF. The CDR3 DNA follows: TGTGCCAGCAGCTTAACAGGGGGCTACGAGCAGTACTTC.

This clone was detected only once. The V and J genes are TRBV6-6 and TRBJ2-7, with 13 bases aligning to TRBD2. J gave up 5 bases and V 5 bases, and 6 bases lay outside the gene matches. Germline V gene data show CDR1 as MNHNY and CDR2 as SVGAGI (reference sequence). The CDR3 loop spans 15 amino acids. The CDR3: CASSRPGLAGNEQYF. In DNA form, the CDR3 reads TGTGCCAGCAGTAGACCGGGACTAGCGGGAAACGAGCAGTACTTC.

This chain joins TRBV28 and TRBJ2-3, with a possible D match to TRBD1 (5 bases). Looked up from germline, CDR1 is MDHEN and CDR2 is SYDVKM. V was cut by 6 bases and J by 2 bases, with 21 bases left in between. This CDR3 contains 17 residues. This chain's CDR3 is CASRPPSRGFYTDTQYF. CDR3 bases: TGTGCCAGCAGGCCCCCTTCAAGGGGTTTTTACACAGATACGCAGTATTTT.

The genes are TRBV5-1 and TRBJ2-5; 7 nucleotides agree with TRBD1. Germline lookup yields CDR1 SGHRS and CDR2 YFSETQ. The trim removed 3 bases at V and 2 bases at J, leaving 7 bases unmatched. This CDR3 contains 15 residues. The CDR3 sequence: CASSSTGNEQETQYF. The CDR3 DNA follows: TGCGCCAGCAGCTCGACAGGGAATGAGCAAGAGACCCAGTACTTC.

This clone was found a few times. The V and J genes are TRBV6-5 and TRBJ1-5; no definite D call. CDR1 and CDR2 (germline): MNHEY, SVGAGI. Between the trimmed V and J ends, which lost 5 bases and 3 bases, there was a span of 14 bases. The CDR3 extends over 15 amino acids. The CDR3 DNA reads as TGTGCCAGCAGTATCTCCCCATCAGACAATCAGCCCCAGCATTTT. This encodes CASSISPSDNQPQHF.

This clone appeared a few times. The rearrangement uses TRBV6-5 and TRBJ2-3; no reliable D call. Trimming stripped 2 bases from V and 4 bases from J, with 13 bases between. Germline lookup yields CDR1 MNHEY and CDR2 SVGAGI. This CDR3 has 15 amino acids. The CDR3 DNA follows: TGTGCCAGCAGTTACGCGAACGTCCGCCCAGATACGCAGTATTTT. Translated: CASSYANVRPDTQYF.

This chain links TRBV30 with TRBJ1-1, with D possibly TRBD1 on 5 matching bases. The germline V and J ends were trimmed by 4 bases and 3 bases, with 15 bases remaining between them. Germline V gives CDR1 GTSNPN, CDR2 SVGIG (reference sequence). CDR3 length equals 14 residues. The CDR3 DNA is TGTGCCTGGACTCCGAGACTCAGGGACACTGAAGCTTTCTTT. Translation: CAWTPRLRDTEAFF.

The chain joins TRBV28 to TRBJ2-2; 9 nucleotides agree with TRBD1. V shed 6 bases, J shed 3 bases, and the junction held 5 bases outside the gene matches. The CDR3 has 15 amino acids. Germline V CDR1 and CDR2: MDHEN, SYDVKM. The CDR3 nucleotides are TGTGCCAGCAGCCGCCGGGACAGGGACACCGGGGAGCTGTTTTTT. It is translated as CASSRRDRDTGELFF.

The chain joins TRBV7-2 to TRBJ2-7; TRBD2 is a possible D gene (6 bases). This CDR3 comprises 14 residues. V dropped 4 bases and J dropped 2 bases, with 12 bases sitting between them. CDR1 is SGHTA, CDR2 FQGNSA, per germline. The chain's CDR3 is CASSSPGGAYEQYF. The CDR3 coding sequence is TGTGCCAGCAGCTCCCCCGGGGGAGCCTACGAGCAGTACTTC.

This clone was observed a handful of times. The CDR3 here is CASKVLPEGFQVDEQFF. CDR3 nucleotide sequence: TGCGCCAGCAAGGTTTTGCCGGAGGGATTCCAGGTCGATGAGCAGTTCTTC. The chain combines TRBV5-1 with TRBJ2-1, with a tentative D call TRBD2 (6 bases). The length of the CDR3 is 17 residues. V lost 6 bases and J lost 8, with 27 bases in between. Germline V gene data show CDR1 as SGHRS and CDR2 as YFSETQ.

This clone was seen only a few times. The chain recombines TRBV5-1 with TRBJ2-5; possible D gene TRBD1, 6 bases. V was cut by 4 bases and J by 1 base, with 11 bases left in between. This CDR3 comprises 14 residues. Germline values: CDR1 SGHRS, CDR2 YFSETQ. DNA for the CDR3: TGCGCCAGCAGCCGACAGGCGATCCAAGAGACCCAGTACTTC. Its translation is CASSRQAIQETQYF.

The rearrangement uses TRBV18 and TRBJ2-7; TRBD2 matches 7 bases. Germline V gene lookup returns CDR1 KGHSH and CDR2 LQKENI. The V and J ends lost 3 bases and 1 base, in that order; junction bases with no gene match: 0. The CDR3 is made up of 13 amino acids. The DNA for the CDR3 is TGTGCCAGCTCACCCGGGGGGTCCTACGAGCAGTACTTC. Translation gives CASSPGGSYEQYF.

This clone was found a few times. This chain joins TRBV28 and TRBJ2-1, with D possibly TRBD2 on 5 matching bases. The CDR3 is 11 residues long. V gave up 2 bases and J gave up 12 bases, with 8 bases separating them. The germline V gene encodes CDR1 MDHEN and CDR2 SYDVKM. CDR3 residues: CASSLGGGQFF. The CDR3 DNA follows: TGTGCCAGCAGTTTAGGAGGCGGGCAGTTCTTC.

This clone was counted a few times. This rearrangement joins TRBV7-9 to TRBJ1-4, with 8 bases identical to TRBD1. In germline, CDR1 is SEHNR, CDR2 FQNEAQ (reference sequence). Unmatched junction bases numbered 4, after V lost 5 bases and J lost 5 bases. CDR3 length equals 14 residues. CDR3 nucleotides: TGTGCCAGCAGCGGACGACAGGGGAATGAAAAACTGTTTTTT. As protein: CASSGRQGNEKLFF.

This clone has only a few counts. The chain joins TRBV7-9 to TRBJ2-5; 7 bases are a match to TRBD1. This CDR3 spans 16 amino acids. The germline V gene has CDR1 SEHNR and CDR2 FQNEAQ (reference sequence). Trimming cost V 3 bases and J 3 bases; bases outside gene matches: 10. The CDR3 reads CASSLTYRDREETQYF. Written as DNA, the CDR3 is TGTGCCAGCAGCTTGACATACCGGGACAGAGAAGAGACCCAGTACTTC.

CDR3 protein: CASSRGQPDGETQYF. CDR3 coding DNA: TGTGCCAGCAGCCGGGGACAGCCGGATGGAGAGACCCAGTACTTC. J is TRBJ2-5 and V is TRBV7-9; 7 bases agree with TRBD1. J gave up 4 bases and V 5 bases, and 10 bases lay outside the gene matches. The CDR3 consists of 15 residues. Germline V gives CDR1 SEHNR, CDR2 FQNEAQ (reference sequence).

The V call is TRBV5-6, the J call TRBJ2-7, with D perhaps matching TRBD2 (6 bases). V gave up 7 bases and J gave up 1 base, with 15 bases separating them. Germline loops: CDR1 SGHDT, CDR2 YYEEEE. This CDR3 is built from 14 residues. Here the CDR3 reads CASLRGVGSYEQYF. For the CDR3, the DNA is TGTGCCAGCTTGCGCGGGGTAGGATCCTACGAGCAGTACTTC.

The genes are TRBV6-1 and TRBJ2-5; 8 positions agree with TRBD1. This CDR3 has 13 amino acids. The junction had 6 bases not matched to a gene; V was cut back by 8 bases and J by 4 bases. The germline CDR1 and CDR2 sequences are MNHNS and SASEGT. CDR3 in amino acids: CASRRTGLETQYF. The CDR3 DNA follows: TGTGCCAGCCGTCGGACAGGGTTAGAGACCCAGTACTTC.

The chain carries TRBV6-5 and TRBJ2-1; no definite D call. The CDR3 is 15 amino acids. Germline CDR1 reads MNHEY; CDR2 reads SVGAGI. V lost 6 bases to trimming and J lost 0 bases, with 12 bases between them. The DNA of the CDR3 is TGTGCCAGCAGCGGGTCGACCCCCTCCTACAATGAGCAGTTCTTC. Translating gives CASSGSTPSYNEQFF.

V usage is TRBV28 and J usage is TRBJ1-5; possible D gene TRBD1, 6 bases. The germline V and J ends were trimmed by 6 bases and 1 base, with 13 bases remaining between them. Germline CDR1 and CDR2: MDHEN and SYDVKM. The CDR3 runs to 15 residues. The CDR3: CASRSQGISNQPQHF. The CDR3 DNA reads as TGTGCCAGCAGATCGCAGGGGATAAGCAATCAGCCCCAGCATTTT.

This clone appeared a few times. This chain connects TRBV11-2 to TRBJ2-3; 11 nucleotides agree with TRBD2. Germline V lookup: CDR1 SGHAT, CDR2 FQNNGV. V shed 8 bases and J 0 bases; nucleotides not matched to a gene: 13. CDR3 length: 18 amino acids. The CDR3 reads CASYRGVAGGSSTDTQYF. The CDR3 DNA sequence: TGTGCCAGCTACCGGGGGGTAGCGGGGGGGTCTAGCACAGATACGCAGTATTTT.

The genes are TRBV30 and TRBJ1-2; D might be TRBD1 (5 bases). The CDR3 contains 13 residues. The germline gives CDR1 GTSNPN, CDR2 SVGIG (reference sequence). V lost 1 base to trimming and J lost 4 bases, with 10 bases between them. Written as DNA, the CDR3 is TGTGCCTGGAGTGGCGGGACGGTCTATGGCTACACCTTC. Translated, it gives CAWSGGTVYGYTF.

This clone showed up just a few times. The CDR3 DNA sequence: TGTGCCAGCAGCTTAGCGGTAGGACTAGCGGGGGTCACAGATACGCAGTATTTT. Its protein is CASSLAVGLAGVTDTQYF. This rearrangement joins TRBV7-2 to TRBJ2-3, with TRBD2 matching 13 bases. The CDR3 runs 18 residues. Germline CDR1 is SGHTA and CDR2 is FQGNSA. J lost 2 bases, V lost 0 bases, and 5 bases had no gene match.

The gene calls are TRBV5-4 and TRBJ2-4; TRBD1 might be the D (5 bases). Looked up from germline, CDR1 is SGHNT and CDR2 is YYREEE (reference sequence). Trimming took off 5 bases at V and 9 bases at J, with 12 bases between the two ends. CDR3 length: 12 residues. The CDR3 here is CASSFTQGIQYF. The CDR3 DNA reads TGTGCCAGCAGTTTCACCCAGGGCATTCAGTACTTC.

This clone was seen a handful of times. The rearrangement links TRBV6-1 to TRBJ2-7; possible D gene TRBD1, 5 bases. The V end was cut by 4 bases, the J end by 2 bases, with 15 bases between. The CDR3 has 15 residues. Germline V gives CDR1 MNHNS, CDR2 SASEGT. The CDR3 bases are TGTGCCAGCAGTGTATTCGTGGCAGGGACCTACGAGCAGTACTTC. Translation: CASSVFVAGTYEQYF.

The genes are TRBV6-1 and TRBJ2-7; 10 bases are a match to TRBD1. CDR3 length equals 15 residues. The V gene's germline CDR1 is MNHNS and CDR2 SASEGT. V shed 1 base and J 3 bases; nucleotides not matched to a gene: 3. DNA of the CDR3: TGTGCCAGCAGTGAAGGGGGACAGGGGATCTACGAGCAGTACTTC. Translation gives CASSEGGQGIYEQYF.

V gene TRBV7-2 combines with J gene TRBJ2-5; 7 bases map to TRBD1. V trimming: 1 base; J trimming: 5 bases; junction bases outside the gene matches: 13. The CDR3 has 17 amino acids. Germline values: CDR1 SGHTA, CDR2 FQGNSA. As DNA, the CDR3 is TGTGCCAGCAGCTTAGGTCGCTGGCAGGGGGAAACTGAGACCCAGTACTTC. Protein sequence: CASSLGRWQGETETQYF.

In its sample, this clone was seen a few times. The chain carries TRBV30 and TRBJ1-1; the match to TRBD1 covers 10 bases. CDR1 and CDR2 from the germline V gene are GTSNPN and SVGIG (reference sequence). V was clipped by 4 bases and J by 4 bases; unmatched bases: 15. The CDR3 has 17 residues. The CDR3 region is CAWTHPGTGEYSTEAFF. DNA for the CDR3: TGTGCCTGGACCCATCCCGGGACAGGGGAGTATTCCACTGAAGCTTTCTTT.

This clone has more than one count but fewer than ten. The V and J genes are TRBV23-1 and TRBJ2-3; a possible D gene is TRBD1 (6 bases). TRBV23-1 carries the ORF label, with uncertain function. With 2 bases removed from V and 1 base from J, the gap between germline ends came to 13 bases. The CDR3 has 16 residues. CDR3 amino acids: CASSQEPRGGTDTQYF. The DNA for the CDR3 is TGCGCCAGCAGTCAAGAGCCCAGGGGCGGCACAGATACGCAGTATTTT.

This clone was counted only a few times. The chain recombines TRBV27 with TRBJ2-7; 13 bases map to TRBD2. V gave up 6 bases and J gave up 4 bases; unmatched junction bases: 0. The CDR3 totals 13 residues. The V gene's germline CDR1 is MNHEY and CDR2 SMNVEV (reference sequence). CDR3 in DNA: TGTGCCAGCAGACTAGCGGGAGGGTACGAGCAGTACTTC. Residues: CASRLAGGYEQYF.

The genes are TRBV5-1 and TRBJ2-5; 7 nucleotides align to TRBD2. V lost 0 bases to trimming and J lost 5 bases; unmatched junction nucleotides: 7. The CDR3 covers 15 residues. Per germline, CDR1 SGHRS and CDR2 YFSETQ. The CDR3 spells CASSLGGTNQETQYF. As DNA, the CDR3 is TGCGCCAGCAGCTTGGGAGGGACTAATCAGGAGACCCAGTACTTC.